A selection of T cell receptor beta chains follows, all from one sample in a study of T cells after posttransplantation cyclophosphamide. This table comes from immunoSEQ multiplex PCR, and its TCRdb copy is limited to in-frame clones, with some not included. The record shows about 25,000 clones for this sample, with no singletons present. The sequenced material came from PBMCs. The receptors originated from a man aged 50 to 60 in good health, CMV-negative, and a related stem cell transplant donor. Each CDR3 is given with its conserved first and last residue. Each record gives: J gene, clone size, V gene, CDR3 protein. Size is omitted from some rows. Given values are once, few, many or a class for expanded clones.

J: -
size: -
V: TRBV5-5
CDR3: CASSLDPSGSYEQYF

J: TRBJ2-7
size: many
V: TRBV7-6
CDR3: CASSPFSMSYEQYF

J: TRBJ2-6
size: many
V: TRBV18
CDR3: CASSPLTGFSGANVLTF

J: TRBJ2-3
size: many
V: TRBV7-6
CDR3: CASSLDGGSGYTQYF

J: TRBJ2-1
size: many
V: TRBV9
CDR3: CASSRSQGDGVNEQFF

J: TRBJ1-5
size: many
V: TRBV6-6
CDR3: CASSVQGGGRQPQHF

J: TRBJ1-1
size: many
V: TRBV28
CDR3: CASRQGIRHEAFF

J: TRBJ2-7
size: many
V: TRBV29-1
CDR3: CSVATGTGHYEQYF

J: TRBJ2-7
size: -
V: TRBV7-6
CDR3: CASSHTSAYEQYF

J: -
size: few
V: TRBV2
CDR3: CASSDIPRNRYHEQYF

J: TRBJ2-5
size: many
V: TRBV6-5
CDR3: CASRAGTGETQYF

J: TRBJ1-2
size: many
V: TRBV6-1
CDR3: CASSEGGSVYGYTF

J: TRBJ2-2
size: many
V: TRBV9
CDR3: CASSVEAGRYTGELFF

J: TRBJ1-6
size: few
V: TRBV5-1
CDR3: CASHDGTGASPLHF

J: TRBJ2-1
size: many
V: TRBV7-6
CDR3: CASSYEGAGEQFF

J: TRBJ2-5
size: many
V: TRBV30
CDR3: CAWSVMSGRETQYF

J: TRBJ2-1
size: many
V: TRBV18
CDR3: CASSPGGTSNYNEQFF

J: TRBJ2-3
size: few
V: TRBV29-1
CDR3: CSVRGGTDTQYF

J: TRBJ1-3
size: many
V: TRBV5-1
CDR3: CASSLGGLGNTIYF

J: TRBJ2-1
size: many
V: TRBV30
CDR3: CAWSPTGVDYNEQFF

J: TRBJ1-1
size: many
V: TRBV20-1
CDR3: CSARMNTEAFF

J: TRBJ2-7
size: many
V: TRBV6-1
CDR3: CASSALAGPYEQYF

J: TRBJ1-2
size: many
V: TRBV5-4
CDR3: CASSTRQGYTNYGYTF

J: TRBJ2-1
size: many
V: TRBV6-1
CDR3: CASSGGTSGRGGEQFF

J: TRBJ2-5
size: many
V: TRBV5-1
CDR3: CASSLMRETQYF

J: TRBJ1-1
size: many
V: TRBV15
CDR3: CATSLDRRSPEAFF

J: TRBJ1-2
size: many
V: TRBV2
CDR3: CASTADRVYGYTF

J: TRBJ2-3
size: many
V: TRBV5-4
CDR3: CASSLAQGTDTQYF

J: TRBJ2-2
size: many
V: TRBV6-6
CDR3: CASRWTTSTGELFF

J: TRBJ2-6
size: many
V: TRBV2
CDR3: CASSPGRSGANVLTF

J: TRBJ1-2
size: many
V: TRBV2
CDR3: CASTQQGPYGYTF

J: TRBJ1-1
size: few
V: TRBV6-6
CDR3: CASRPGTSLPEAFF

J: TRBJ2-7
size: many
V: TRBV5-1
CDR3: CASSLASGRGYEQYF

J: TRBJ2-1
size: many
V: TRBV7-6
CDR3: CASTAGSSYNEQFF

J: TRBJ1-6
size: few
V: TRBV29-1
CDR3: CSARDSSPYNSPLHF

J: TRBJ1-2
size: many
V: TRBV6-1
CDR3: CASSGALFNLDGYTF

J: TRBJ2-7
size: many
V: TRBV4-1
CDR3: CASSQYSGGASYYEQYF

J: TRBJ1-4
size: many
V: TRBV4-2
CDR3: CASSGTGSYNEKLFF

J: TRBJ2-7
size: many
V: TRBV19
CDR3: CASGTTSFPYEQYF

J: TRBJ1-1
size: many
V: TRBV5-1
CDR3: CASSPGGRSEAFF

J: TRBJ2-7
size: many
V: TRBV29-1
CDR3: CSVEDREVPYEQYF

J: TRBJ1-1
size: many
V: TRBV27
CDR3: CASSSGQATEAFF